This is a list of T cell receptor beta chains from one sample in a study of blood T cell repertoires in COVID-19. The repertoire was sequenced with immunoSEQ multiplex PCR; TCRdb's copy has only in-frame clones and lacks some. The table records some 360,000 clones, approximately 89% of them present only once. Specimen: peripheral blood. These receptors originate from a woman in her fifties or sixties with COVID-19, enrolled during active disease. Both conserved end residues are part of each CDR3. A D gene is named only where the DNA matches it firmly. Not all rows give a size; the values are once, few, many and, for expanded clones, a class.

TRBV28	TRBJ1-2	TRBD1	-	14	TGTGCCCTGCAAGGGGGACAGAATAACTATGGCTACACCTTC	CALQGGQNNYGYTF
TRBV7-6	TRBJ1-2	-	-	14	TGTGCCAGCAGCTTACTGGCGCAGGGCTATGGCTACACCTTC	CASSLLAQGYGYTF
TRBV2	TRBJ1-1	TRBD1	-	17	TGTGCCAGCAGTGAGATCACAGGGGTGGTACGAGACACTGAAGCTTTCTTT	CASSEITGVVRDTEAFF
TRBV2	TRBJ2-2	-	-	14	TGTGCCAGCACCGTGACCGGGTCCACGGCGGAGCTGTTTTTT	CASTVTGSTAELFF
TRBV2	TRBJ1-1	-	-	15	TGTGCCAGCAGTCCGATTCTAGGGGTAGGGACTGAAGCTTTCTTT	CASSPILGVGTEAFF
TRBV3-1/TRBV3-2	TRBJ2-5	-	-	13	TGTGCCAGCAGCCAACACCTAGCGGAGACCCAGTACTTC	CASSQHLAETQYF
TRBV18	TRBJ2-5	TRBD2	-	14	TGTGCCAGCTCACCAAGCGGGGCCCAAGAGACCCAGTACTTC	CASSPSGAQETQYF
TRBV7-2	TRBJ2-7	TRBD2	few	16	TGTGCCAGCAGCTTAGCCCTAGCGGGGGGGCCGAGCGAGCAGTACTTC	CASSLALAGGPSEQYF
TRBV7-2	TRBJ1-5	-	-	14	TGTGCCAGCAGCTCCCCCACCGGTAATCAGCCCCAGCATTTT	CASSSPTGNQPQHF
TRBV6-5	TRBJ1-2	-	-	12	TGTGCCAGCATTGGACAGCTCTATGGCTACACCTTC	CASIGQLYGYTF
TRBV9	TRBJ1-2	-	-	14	TGTGCCAGCAGCCTTGAAAGGGAGGTAGGAGGCTACACCTTC	CASSLEREVGGYTF
TRBV6-5	TRBJ2-3	-	few	13	TGTGCCAGCAGAATCATTCCGGGAGAGACGCAGTATTTT	CASRIIPGETQYF
TRBV10-3	TRBJ1-1	-	once	12	TGTGCCATCAGTGAGTCAGCGGGGGAGGCTTTCTTT	CAISESAGEAFF
TRBV19	TRBJ1-1	-	-	13	TGTGCCAGTAGTATTCTAACTAACACTGAAGCTTTCTTT	CASSILTNTEAFF
TRBV28	TRBJ2-5	TRBD2	-	17	TGTGCCAGCAGCCCTGGGAGGGCGGGGCTCTACCAAGAGACCCAGTACTTC	CASSPGRAGLYQETQYF
TRBV5-4	TRBJ2-5	-	-	15	TGTGCCAGCAGCTTGGTAGGGGGGGAAGGAGAGACCCAGTACTTC	CASSLVGGEGETQYF
TRBV7-3	TRBJ2-5	TRBD1	-	15	TGTGCCAGCAGCCCTGGACAGGGAGACTCGGAGACCCAGTACTTC	CASSPGQGDSETQYF
TRBV3-1/TRBV3-2	TRBJ2-7	TRBD2	few	15	TGTGCCAGCAGCCACCCCTCACGGGGGGGCTACGAGCAGTACTTC	CASSHPSRGGYEQYF
TRBV4-1	TRBJ2-1	TRBD1	-	16	TGCGCCAGCAGCCAAGACCCGGGACAGGCATACAATGAGCAGTTCTTC	CASSQDPGQAYNEQFF
TRBV7-9	TRBJ2-1	TRBD1	-	15	TGTGCCAGCAGCCGCAGACAGGGGGTCCACAATGAGCAGTTCTTC	CASSRRQGVHNEQFF
TRBV6-5	TRBJ2-7	-	-	13	TGTGCCAGCAGTACAGAGAGCTCCTACGAGCAGTACTTC	CASSTESSYEQYF
TRBV18	TRBJ2-1	-	-	16	TGTGCCAGCTCACCACCGGTCCGGACTCCTAACAATGAGCAGTTCTTC	CASSPPVRTPNNEQFF
TRBV7-3	TRBJ2-2	-	-	15	TGTGCCAGCAGCCCTCTGGGGCCGAACACCGGGGAGCTGTTTTTT	CASSPLGPNTGELFF
TRBV18	TRBJ1-5	-	once	13	TGTGCCAGCTCACCCCAGTACAATCAGCCCCAGCATTTT	CASSPQYNQPQHF
TRBV2	TRBJ1-1	-	few	14	TGTGCCAGCAGTCCTCCCGGTTTCCGCACTGAAGCTTTCTTT	CASSPPGFRTEAFF
TRBV7-9	TRBJ1-2	-	-	13	TGTGCCAGCAGCTTAGGGACACATTATGGCTACACCTTC	CASSLGTHYGYTF
TRBV19	TRBJ1-1	-	-	15	TGTGCCAGTAGTTCCCAACAGGGTATGAACACTGAAGCTTTCTTT	CASSSQQGMNTEAFF